The 10 T cell receptor beta chains listed next were all sequenced from one sample in a study of cytomegalovirus exposure and HLA in healthy donors. The protocol was immunoSEQ multiplex PCR, while the TCRdb copy is restricted to in-frame clones and leaves out a portion. In the table there are some 170,000 clones, 85% of which are singletons. The sample was PBMCs. These receptor sequences come from a man aged 25 to 40 in good health and CMV-seropositive.

V usage is TRBV2 and J usage is TRBJ2-3; 10 bases are a match to TRBD2. The CDR3 covers 16 residues. J was trimmed by 4 bases and V by 11 bases; bases with no gene match: 15. The germline V gene has CDR1 SNHLY and CDR2 FYNNEI. Here the CDR3 reads CAGFGAGLASADTQYF. CDR3 DNA: TGTGCCGGTTTTGGCGCGGGACTAGCGAGCGCAGATACGCAGTATTTT.

V is TRBV15 and J is TRBJ1-5, with TRBD1 matching over 7 bases. The germline V gene encodes CDR1 LNHNV and CDR2 YYDKDF (reference sequence). The ends lost 5 bases at V and 1 base at J; junction bases unmatched: 8. The CDR3 is made up of 16 amino acids. CDR3 region: CATSETTGLSNQPQHF. In nucleotides, the CDR3 is TGTGCCACCAGCGAGACGACAGGGTTGAGCAATCAGCCCCAGCATTTT.

As for this clone: Compared with germline, one end of the junction differs, possibly owing to a read error. This chain links TRBV29-1 with TRBJ2-3; 16 bases are a match to TRBD2. Germline V gives CDR1 SQVTM, CDR2 ANQGSEA. The CDR3 runs to 18 residues. The DNA for the CDR3 is TGCAGCGCTGAAACCGGGACTAGCGGGGGGGCCTTCATAGATACGCAGTATTTT. Translation gives CSAETGTSGGAFIDTQYF.

The chain is built from TRBV27 and TRBJ2-7, with D unresolved. The V and J ends lost 2 bases and 3 bases respectively, with 8 bases between them. CDR3 length equals 13 residues. CDR1 MNHEY and CDR2 SMNVEV come from the germline V gene (reference sequence). This CDR3 is CASSLQSDYEQYF. The CDR3 DNA is TGTGCCAGCAGTTTACAGTCCGACTACGAGCAGTACTTC.

This clone appeared a few times. The rearrangement uses TRBV4-1 and TRBJ2-2; TRBD2 might be the D (5 bases). V was clipped by 3 bases and J by 5 bases, with 25 bases between them. The CDR3 is made up of 19 amino acids. Germline V gene sequence: CDR1 MGHRA, CDR2 YSYEKL. The CDR3 loop is CASSHLFRREGSDTGELFF. CDR3 nucleotides: TGCGCCAGCAGCCATCTATTCAGGCGTGAGGGCTCGGATACCGGGGAGCTGTTTTTT.

The V gene is TRBV19, the J gene TRBJ2-7, with TRBD2 matching 7 bases. The CDR3 is 18 residues long. The ends lost 4 bases at V and 4 bases at J; junction bases unmatched: 19. Germline V gene data show CDR1 as LNHDA and CDR2 as SQIVND (reference sequence). The CDR3 region has the DNA TGTGCCAGTAGTAGTCTCCTCCGGGACCGCGGGAGAGGTTACGAGCAGTACTTC. The encoded protein is CASSSLLRDRGRGYEQYF.

This chain uses TRBV6-6 with TRBJ1-2; weak D call: TRBD1 (5 bases). Trimming stripped 2 bases from V and 9 bases from J, with 13 bases between. CDR3 length equals 13 residues. Per germline, CDR1 MNHNY and CDR2 SVGAGI (reference sequence). CDR3 residues: CASSYGGEVSYTF. For the CDR3, the DNA is TGTGCCAGCAGTTACGGAGGGGAGGTCAGCTACACCTTC.

This chain uses TRBV4-1 with TRBJ2-7; 8 bases are shared with TRBD2. From germline, CDR1 is MGHRA and CDR2 YSYEKL. With 5 bases clipped from V and 0 bases from J, the junction kept 3 bases outside the gene matches. CDR3 length: 14 residues. The CDR3 nucleotides are TGCGCCAGCAGCGACGGACTAGCCTCCTACGAGCAGTACTTC. Translated, it gives CASSDGLASYEQYF.

This chain uses TRBV7-9 with TRBJ1-1; D might be TRBD1 (5 bases). The V end was cut by 5 bases, the J end by 1 base, with 8 bases between. Germline V gene data show CDR1 as SEHNR and CDR2 as FQNEAQ (reference sequence). The CDR3 is 13 amino acids. The DNA for the CDR3 is TGTGCCAGCAGCACAACAGGGAACACTGAAGCTTTCTTT. This sequence encodes CASSTTGNTEAFF.

The chain recombines TRBV4-1 with TRBJ2-3; 10 bases agree with TRBD1. Germline CDR1 MGHRA, CDR2 YSYEKL. V dropped 3 bases and J dropped 5; count of bases not matched to a gene: 14. The CDR3 totals 18 residues. CDR3: CASSHDAADRGLIDTQYF. The CDR3 DNA sequence: TGCGCCAGCAGCCACGATGCGGCAGACAGGGGGCTCATAGATACGCAGTATTTT.